Shown below are 12 T cell receptor beta chains from a single sample sequenced in a study of blood T cell repertoires in COVID-19. Sequencing used immunoSEQ multiplex PCR; TCRdb keeps in-frame clones, though not all of them. The sample yields 100,000 or so clones, approximately 85% seen once. Sequenced sample: peripheral blood. Receptors originate from a man in his fifties with acute or convalescent COVID-19.

The rearrangement joins TRBV4-1 to TRBJ2-5; TRBD2 matches at 9 bases. Germline assignment: CDR1 MGHRA and CDR2 YSYEKL. The CDR3 is 16 residues long. The V segment lost 0 bases and the J segment 5 bases; nucleotides outside the gene matches: 7. The CDR3 coding sequence is TGCGCCAGCAGCCAAGATGGGGCGGGGGGGCTGGAGACCCAGTACTTC. This sequence encodes CASSQDGAGGLETQYF.

The V gene is TRBV5-1, the J gene TRBJ1-6, with a possible D match to TRBD1 (6 bases). V lost 3 bases and J 7 bases, leaving 8 bases between the germline ends. The CDR3 spans 13 residues. The germline V gene encodes CDR1 SGHRS and CDR2 YFSETQ. CDR3 residues: CASSWTDNSPLHF. The CDR3 nucleotides read TGCGCCAGCAGCTGGACAGACAATTCACCCCTCCACTTT.

J is TRBJ1-1 and V is TRBV3-1 (or the pseudogene TRBV3-2), with 7 nucleotides matching TRBD1. V shed 6 bases and J 2 bases; nucleotides not matched to a gene: 6. The CDR3 runs 14 residues. Germline CDR1 reads LGHDT; CDR2 reads YNNKEL (reference sequence). CDR3: CASRPWTGNTEAFF. CDR3 DNA sequence: TGTGCCAGCAGACCTTGGACAGGAAACACTGAAGCTTTCTTT.

This chain links TRBV15 with TRBJ1-1; the match to TRBD1 covers 7 bases. CDR1 is LNHNV and CDR2 is YYDKDF in the germline V gene (reference sequence). The CDR3 covers 14 residues. Trimming took 7 bases from V and 1 from J; bases not matched to a gene: 6. CDR3 region: CATTEGASNTEAFF. For the CDR3, the DNA is TGTGCCACCACAGAGGGGGCGTCGAACACTGAAGCTTTCTTT.

J is TRBJ2-5 and V is TRBV12-3 or TRBV12-4, with a possible D match to TRBD1 (6 bases). V was cut by 6 bases and J by 4 bases, with 12 bases left in between. The CDR3 length is 13 residues. The CDR3 sequence is CASRGRGRETQYF. The CDR3 DNA reads as TGTGCCAGCAGGGGCAGGGGTAGAGAGACCCAGTACTTC.

V and J are TRBV5-7 and TRBJ2-3; 7 bases align to TRBD2. TRBV5-7 carries the ORF label, with uncertain function. V shed 3 bases, J shed 3 bases, and the junction held 7 bases outside the gene matches. This CDR3 is 15 amino acids long. CDR3 sequence reads: CASSSSGCWTDTQYF. In DNA, the CDR3 is TGTGCCAGCAGCTCTAGCGGATGTTGGACAGATACGCAGTATTTT.

The chain couples TRBV19 to TRBJ1-4, with 7 bases aligning to TRBD1. V was clipped by 5 bases and J by 4 bases; unmatched bases: 13. The germline gives CDR1 LNHDA, CDR2 SQIVND (reference sequence). The CDR3 covers 17 residues. The CDR3 spells CASSPGGQDRLNEKLFF. Here the CDR3 DNA reads TGTGCCAGTAGTCCCGGAGGACAGGACCGCCTTAATGAAAAACTGTTTTTT.

This chain uses TRBV4-2 with TRBJ2-7; D might be TRBD2 (6 bases). The CDR3 runs 16 residues. Germline CDR1 LGHNA, CDR2 YNFKEQ. Trimming took 0 bases from V and 0 from J, leaving 12 bases between them. The CDR3 DNA reads TGTGCCAGCAGCCAAGAAGAAAGCGGGTTCTCCTACGAGCAGTACTTC. As protein: CASSQEESGFSYEQYF.

This clone was found once. The chain employs TRBV6-5 and TRBJ2-3; tentative D call: TRBD2 (6 bases). This CDR3 spans 15 amino acids. V lost 6 bases and J lost 6, with 19 bases in between. CDR1 and CDR2 from the germline V gene are MNHEY and SVGAGI. The CDR3 DNA follows: TGTGCCAGCAGCTCCGGGACTCTGAATCCGGATACGCAGTATTTT. Amino acid sequence: CASSSGTLNPDTQYF.

This rearrangement joins TRBV7-8 to TRBJ1-1; D is uncertain. Per germline, CDR1 SGHVS and CDR2 FQNEAQ. The CDR3 runs to 12 residues. V was clipped by 5 bases and J by 1 base, with 5 bases between them. The CDR3, as DNA: TGTGCCAGCAGCCCTTCGAACACTGAAGCTTTCTTT. This translates into CASSPSNTEAFF.

The V gene is TRBV3-1 (or the pseudogene TRBV3-2), the J gene TRBJ2-2, with 7 bases lining up with TRBD1. The CDR3 is made up of 18 amino acids. V shed 4 bases, J shed 0 bases, and the junction held 11 bases outside the gene matches. The germline V gene encodes CDR1 LGHDT and CDR2 YNNKEL (reference sequence). CDR3: CASSREDFGQANTGELFF. In DNA, the CDR3 is TGTGCCAGCAGCCGCGAGGATTTCGGACAGGCGAACACCGGGGAGCTGTTTTTT.

CDR3 coding DNA: TGTGCCTGGAGTGGCGGTAGCGCAGATACGCAGTATTTT. As protein: CAWSGGSADTQYF. V and J are TRBV30 and TRBJ2-3, with TRBD2 as a possible D gene (5 bases). Trimming removed 1 base from V and 4 bases from J, with 9 bases in between. The germline V gene has CDR1 GTSNPN and CDR2 SVGIG (reference sequence). This CDR3 has 13 residues.